This TCR beta chain is from a study of control samples from healthy donors and cancer patients. Trimming took 1 base from V and 6 from J, leaving 13 bases between them. Germline lookup yields CDR1 SGHNT and CDR2 YYREEE (reference sequence). The CDR3 has 15 amino acids. Repertoires were generated with immunoSEQ multiplex PCR, while TCRdb's copy carries only in-frame clones and drops some. Of around 180,000 clones in the sample, more than 90% were seen once. Specimen: blood. The sequence was collected from a woman aged 40 to 49 in good health. V is TRBV5-4 and J is TRBJ1-4, with D perhaps TRBD1 (6 bases). CDR3 loop: CASSLWETGDEKLFF. The CDR3 coding sequence is TGTGCCAGCAGCTTGTGGGAGACAGGTGATGAAAAACTGTTTTTT.